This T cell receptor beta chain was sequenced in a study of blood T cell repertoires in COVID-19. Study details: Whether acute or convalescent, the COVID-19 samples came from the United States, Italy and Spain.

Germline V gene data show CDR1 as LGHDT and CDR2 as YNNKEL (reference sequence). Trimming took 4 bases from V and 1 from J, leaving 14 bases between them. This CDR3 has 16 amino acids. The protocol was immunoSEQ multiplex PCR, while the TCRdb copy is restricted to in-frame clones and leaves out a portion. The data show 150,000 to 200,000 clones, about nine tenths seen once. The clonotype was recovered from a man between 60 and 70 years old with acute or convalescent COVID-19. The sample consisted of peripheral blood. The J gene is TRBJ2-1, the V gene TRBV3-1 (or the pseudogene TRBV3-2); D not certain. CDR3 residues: CASSRYPGSSYNEQFF. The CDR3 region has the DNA TGTGCCAGCAGCCGCTACCCGGGTAGTTCCTACAATGAGCAGTTCTTC.